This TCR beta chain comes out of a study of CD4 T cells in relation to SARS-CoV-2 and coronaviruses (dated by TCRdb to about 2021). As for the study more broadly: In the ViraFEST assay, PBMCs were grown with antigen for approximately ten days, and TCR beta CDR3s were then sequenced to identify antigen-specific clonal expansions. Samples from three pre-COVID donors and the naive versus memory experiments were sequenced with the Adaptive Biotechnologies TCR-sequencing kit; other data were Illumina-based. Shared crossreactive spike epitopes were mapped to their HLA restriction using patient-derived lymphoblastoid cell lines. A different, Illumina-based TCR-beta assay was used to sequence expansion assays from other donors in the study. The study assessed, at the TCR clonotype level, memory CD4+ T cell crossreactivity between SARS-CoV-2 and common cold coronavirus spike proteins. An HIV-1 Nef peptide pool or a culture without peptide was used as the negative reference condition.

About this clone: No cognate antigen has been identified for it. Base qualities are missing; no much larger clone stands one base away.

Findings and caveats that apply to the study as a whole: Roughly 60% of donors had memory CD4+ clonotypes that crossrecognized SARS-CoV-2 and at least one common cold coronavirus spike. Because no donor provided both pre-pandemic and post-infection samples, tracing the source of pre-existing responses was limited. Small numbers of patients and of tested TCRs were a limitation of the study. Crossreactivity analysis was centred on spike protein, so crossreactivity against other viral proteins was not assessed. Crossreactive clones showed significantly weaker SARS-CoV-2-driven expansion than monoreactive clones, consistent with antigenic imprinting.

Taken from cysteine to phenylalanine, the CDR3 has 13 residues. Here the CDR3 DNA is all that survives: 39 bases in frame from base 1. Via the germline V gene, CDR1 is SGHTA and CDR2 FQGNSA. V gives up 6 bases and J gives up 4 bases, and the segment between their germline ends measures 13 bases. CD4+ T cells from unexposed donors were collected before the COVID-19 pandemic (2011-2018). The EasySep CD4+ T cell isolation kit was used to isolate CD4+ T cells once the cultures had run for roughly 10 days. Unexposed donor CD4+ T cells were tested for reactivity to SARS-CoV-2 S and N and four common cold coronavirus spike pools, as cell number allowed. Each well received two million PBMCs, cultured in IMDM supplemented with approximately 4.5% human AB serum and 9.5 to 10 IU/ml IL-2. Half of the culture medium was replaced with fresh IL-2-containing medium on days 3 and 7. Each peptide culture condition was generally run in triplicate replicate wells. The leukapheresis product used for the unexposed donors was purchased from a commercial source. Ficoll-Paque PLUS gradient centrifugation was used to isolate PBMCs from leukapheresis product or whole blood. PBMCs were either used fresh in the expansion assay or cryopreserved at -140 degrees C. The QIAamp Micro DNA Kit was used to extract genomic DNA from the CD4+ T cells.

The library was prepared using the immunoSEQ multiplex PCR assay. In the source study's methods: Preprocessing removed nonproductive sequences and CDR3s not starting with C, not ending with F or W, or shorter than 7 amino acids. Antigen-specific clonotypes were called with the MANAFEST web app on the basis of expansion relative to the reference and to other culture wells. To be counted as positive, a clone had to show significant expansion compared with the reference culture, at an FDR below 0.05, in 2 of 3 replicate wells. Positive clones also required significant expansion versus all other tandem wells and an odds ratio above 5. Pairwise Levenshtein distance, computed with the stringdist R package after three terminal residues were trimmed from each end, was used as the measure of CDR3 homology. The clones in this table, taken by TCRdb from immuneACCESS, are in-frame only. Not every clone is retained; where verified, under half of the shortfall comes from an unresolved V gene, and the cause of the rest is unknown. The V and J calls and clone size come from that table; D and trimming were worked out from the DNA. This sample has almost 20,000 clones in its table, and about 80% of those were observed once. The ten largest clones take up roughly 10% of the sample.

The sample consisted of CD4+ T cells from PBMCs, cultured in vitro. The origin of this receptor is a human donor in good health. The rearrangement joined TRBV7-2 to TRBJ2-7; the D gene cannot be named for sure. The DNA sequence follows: TGTGCCAGCAGTAGAAACGGACCTTACGAGCAGTACTTC. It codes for CASSRNGPYEQYF.